The present entry profiles one T cell receptor beta chain with its context. PCR amplification relied on 60 Vbeta primers (plus 13 Jbeta primers). Measured with immunoSEQ multiplex PCR; TCRdb has only the in-frame clones, and not every one. Of about 160,000 clones in the sample, roughly four fifths were seen once. The entry originates in a study of cytomegalovirus exposure and HLA in healthy donors. V was trimmed by 9 bases and J by 0 bases, leaving 17 bases between them. Germline CDR1 and CDR2: MDHEN and SYDVKM. This CDR3 spans 15 amino acids. This sequence was found in a man aged 50-59 years in good health and CMV-seropositive. What was sequenced was PBMCs. J is TRBJ1-2 and V is TRBV28, with D possibly matching TRBD1 (6 bases). The CDR3 nucleotides read TGTGCCAGTTCGGGGGGGCCTCATACTAACTATGGCTACACCTTC. Protein sequence: CASSGGPHTNYGYTF.